The source of this T cell receptor beta chain is a study of blood T cell repertoires in COVID-19. In the study overall: Samples of COVID-19 (acute and convalescent) were obtained from the United States, Italy and Spain.

Followed over time, Seattle patients had been enrolled while infection was active. With 1 base removed from V and 4 bases from J, the gap between germline ends came to 26 bases. CDR1 and CDR2 (germline): SGHKS, YYEKEE (reference sequence). The CDR3 has 19 residues. Authors' processing steps: Estimation of nucleated cell counts relied on the amplification of reference gene primers. Sequenced by immunoSEQ multiplex PCR; TCRdb stores in-frame clones only, minus some. The V and J calls and clone size were taken over from that table, and D and trimming were inferred from the DNA. The repertoire holds more than 200,000 clones, with approximately 86% as singletons.

The V gene is TRBV5-5, the J gene TRBJ1-2; a weak D match, TRBD1 (5 bases). The sample comprised peripheral blood. This clonotype was sampled from a woman in her 50s with COVID-19, enrolled during active disease. The DNA for the CDR3 is TGTGCCAGCAGCTTGAATCGGGGCCTAGCGGGGGGAACTTCCTATGGCTACACCTTC. Encoded protein: CASSLNRGLAGGTSYGYTF.